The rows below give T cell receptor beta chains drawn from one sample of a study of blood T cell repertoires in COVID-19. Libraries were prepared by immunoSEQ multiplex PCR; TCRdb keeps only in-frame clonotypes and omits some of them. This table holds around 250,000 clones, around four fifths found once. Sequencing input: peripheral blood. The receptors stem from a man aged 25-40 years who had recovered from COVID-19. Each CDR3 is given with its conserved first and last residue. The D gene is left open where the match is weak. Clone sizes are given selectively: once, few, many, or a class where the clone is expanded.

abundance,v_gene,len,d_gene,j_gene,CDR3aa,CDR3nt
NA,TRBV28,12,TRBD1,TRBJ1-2,CASSWTGNGYTF,TGTGCCAGCAGCTGGACAGGGAATGGCTACACCTTC
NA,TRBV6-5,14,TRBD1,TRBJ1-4,CASESGGGWEKLFF,TGTGCCAGCGAGTCGGGAGGGGGCTGGGAAAAACTGTTTTTT
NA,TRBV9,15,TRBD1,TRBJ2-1,CASSVVGQGANEQFF,TGTGCCAGCAGCGTAGTGGGACAGGGGGCCAATGAGCAGTTCTTC
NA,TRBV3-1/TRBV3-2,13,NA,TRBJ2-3,CASSQPGTDTQYF,TGTGCCAGCAGCCAACCGGGCACAGATACGCAGTATTTT
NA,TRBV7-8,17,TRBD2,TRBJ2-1,CASSLVTSGNSYNEQFF,TGTGCCAGCAGCTTAGTAACTAGCGGGAACTCCTACAATGAGCAGTTCTTC
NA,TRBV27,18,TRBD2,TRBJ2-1,CASSSGGLAGMAYNEQFF,TGTGCCAGCAGTTCCGGGGGCCTAGCGGGGATGGCTTACAATGAGCAGTTCTTC
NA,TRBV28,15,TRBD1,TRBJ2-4,CASSPWGQAANIQYF,TGTGCCAGCAGTCCATGGGGACAGGCGGCGAACATTCAGTACTTC
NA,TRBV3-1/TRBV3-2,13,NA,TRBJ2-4,CASSSGTVNIQYF,TGTGCCAGCAGCTCTGGGACTGTAAACATTCAGTACTTC
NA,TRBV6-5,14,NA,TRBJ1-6,CASSPPGEFSPLHF,TGTGCCAGCAGTCCCCCTGGGGAGTTTTCACCCCTCCACTTT
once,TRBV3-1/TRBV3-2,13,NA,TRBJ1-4,CASSVRDTEKLFF,TGTGCCAGCAGCGTCCGGGACACCGAAAAACTGTTTTTT
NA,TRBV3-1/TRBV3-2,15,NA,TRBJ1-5,CASSPRTGFGQPQHF,TGTGCCAGCAGCCCCCGAACAGGGTTCGGGCAGCCCCAGCATTTT
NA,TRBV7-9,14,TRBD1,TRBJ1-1,CASSLGQGVDEAFF,TGTGCCAGCAGCTTGGGACAGGGAGTGGATGAAGCTTTCTTT
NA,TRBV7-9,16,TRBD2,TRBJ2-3,CASTPGRGGSTDTQYF,TGTGCCAGCACCCCCGGGAGGGGGGGGAGCACAGATACGCAGTATTTT
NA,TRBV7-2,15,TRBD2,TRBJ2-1,CASSLPGGAYNEQFF,TGTGCCAGCAGCTTGCCCGGGGGGGCCTACAATGAGCAGTTCTTC
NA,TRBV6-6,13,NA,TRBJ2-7,CASSYGPDYEQYF,TGTGCCAGCAGTTACGGGCCGGACTACGAGCAGTACTTC
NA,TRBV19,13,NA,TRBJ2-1,CASSRLQGEDWFF,TGTGCCAGTAGCCGCCTACAGGGTGAGGATTGGTTCTTC
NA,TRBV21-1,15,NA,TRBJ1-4,CASSKERGINEKLFF,TGTGCCAGCAGCAAAGAAAGGGGAATCAATGAAAAACTGTTTTTT
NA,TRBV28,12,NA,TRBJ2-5,CASSSGAETQYF,TGTGCCAGCAGTTCAGGGGCGGAGACCCAGTACTTC